This T cell receptor beta chain originates from a study of beta chain features in type 1 diabetes listed by TCRdb under 2018. Context from the whole study: Mean age, gender distribution, total cell number and subset yield were not different between patients and healthy donors. A total of about 110,000,000 sorted cells were examined across all samples, and a strong correlation was observed between cell number per subset and RNA yield. In the study, recently diagnosed type 1 diabetes patients and matched healthy donors were compared on the TCRB repertoires of their sorted circulating CD4+ T cell subsets. Whereas all 30 or so donors provided naive and central memory subsets, regulatory and stem cell-like memory subsets were isolated from just 8 patients and roughly 8 healthy donors. What the work shows at the level of the full study, not this receptor alone: Shorter templates might be favored by PCR, yet because patient and control samples were amplified and corrected together, any such skew would affect both groups equally. At VDJ recombination sites, patients with type 1 diabetes made fewer insertions and deleted more nucleotides, a pattern implying thymic rearrangement abnormalities. Naive, central memory and regulatory TCRB repertoires appeared to be more alike among patients than among healthy donors. Type 1 diabetes patients showed a moderate but significant shortening of TCRB CDR3 length in all four CD4+ subsets. Because the HLA sub-analyses included only small numbers of individuals, any influence of HLA type on TCRB rearrangement was left unresolved. Because cDNA was sequenced instead of genomic DNA, highly expressing activated cells could be over-represented, though the groups showed no difference in activation or CD3 levels.

Each donor gave one peripheral blood draw, averaging about 100 mL, which was collected into heparinised tubes. A BD FACSAria II and a panel including CD45RO, CCR7, CD25, CD127, CD95 and CD27 were used to sort naive, central memory, regulatory and stem cell-like memory CD4+ T cells. Purity was above 95% for every sorted population. Right away, PBMCs were isolated by Lymphoprep density gradient centrifugation and were stained directly, with no culture step. So that batch effects would be minimized, each experiment stained and sorted samples in pairs, pairing one healthy donor with one patient. The germline V gene supplies CDR1 SGDLS and CDR2 YYNGEE. V is cut by 3 bases and J by 4 bases, and the space between the germline ends is 19 bases. From cysteine to phenylalanine, the CDR3 is 16 amino acids long. The entry retains the CDR3 DNA only, 48 bases that are in frame from base 1. The entire isolated RNA was reverse transcribed using the High Capacity cDNA Reverse Transcription Kit, and thus expressed TCRB transcripts were sequenced. Deep immunoSEQ sequencing was performed on naive, central memory and regulatory T cell samples, with an average of roughly 3.6 million total reads per sample. Sorted cells were lysed in RLT buffer and RNA was extracted with DNase-treated RNeasy Micro or Mini kits, depending on cell number. To prevent cross-contamination, each cell subset was processed individually, whereas patient and healthy donor samples were processed jointly. The immunoSEQ multiplex PCR was used to amplify TCRB sequences from cDNA, generating 87-bp fragments that spanned the CDR3 region. Sequencing of the amplicons was done on the Illumina HiSeq platform. As for the original processing: PCR bias was computationally corrected using synthetic template baselines, reads within Hamming distance 2 were collapsed, and singletons that could not be merged were discarded. By aligning reads against IMGT, V, D and J genes, CDR3 length, and insertions or deletions at six rearrangement sites were assigned. Within each subset, clonotype counts were normalized to sorted cell number, and only after that were true diversity and Gini coefficients computed with the tcR R package. The overlap coefficient, calculated on TCRB nucleotide sequences, was used to quantify repertoire sharing. TCRdb provides this immuneACCESS table in a form limited to in-frame rearrangements. Some clones are lacking; in checked studies, under half of them reflect an unresolved V gene, and why the rest are absent is not known. The V and J calls and clone size come from that table; D and trimming were worked out from the DNA. The table for this sample lists 160,000 or so clones; around 10% of them were counted only once. The ten biggest clones cover around 2.1% of the sample.

This clone was seen a few times. No cognate antigen has been identified for it. No quality values exist for individual bases; no much larger clone is one base distant. The source material was central memory CD4+ T cells from blood. The receptor's source is a man between 18 and 35 years old in good health. Recombination joined TRBV9 with TRBJ1-1; the D gene is possibly TRBD1, with 6 bases matching. The DNA sequence follows: TGTGCCAGCAGCGCAACCGGGGGCGCGGAGATCACTGAAGCTTTCTTT. The resulting protein is CASSATGGAEITEAFF.